This entry is about one TCR beta chain. As yet, its antigen is unknown. Employing constant-segment primers, 5'RACE generated TCR alpha and TCR beta cDNA libraries bearing sample barcodes and UMIs. TCRdb reprocessed the 5' RACE reads via MiXCR and lists one record per CDR3 protein. The table has 70,000 to 100,000 distinct CDR3 sequences, 10% to 15% seen once; the top ten hold about 27%. The data stem from a study of T-cell memory formation after mild COVID-19. Per germline, CDR1 DFQATT and CDR2 SNEGSKA (reference sequence). Deletions cut 0 bases from V and 2 bases from J, with 11 bases between. The CDR3 covers 14 residues. Study findings and constraints: For contracting clones, CD4+ ones sat mainly in CM and EM, CD8+ in EMRA. Within pre-infection memory, some responding clones were found, suggesting cross-reactive memory joined.

This clonotype was obtained from an adult woman who had mild COVID-19 (a few samples of this study predate the infection). Cell type and time point are not known. The chain has TRBV20-1 and TRBJ2-7; a possible D gene is TRBD1 (6 bases). What was sequenced was PBMCs or a T cell subset sorted from them (not recorded which). The CDR3 loop is CSARDLQGTYEQYF. The CDR3 DNA sequence: TGCAGTGCTAGAGATCTACAGGGAACCTACGAGCAGTACTTC.